Listed here is a single T cell receptor (beta chain). Its antigen is unknown. The sample belongs to a study of T-cell reconstitution after alpha-beta-depleted transplantation in children. The J segment lost 4 bases and the V segment lost 4 bases, leaving 12 bases of the junction unmatched. Germline lookup yields CDR1 MNHNS and CDR2 SASEGT. CDR3 size: 18 residues. Findings and limits, study-wide: Roughly two months post-transplant, alpha-beta T cells reportedly originated from several hundred graft clones that had expanded. Surviving recipient T cells and thymic progenitors underlay high day-60 TCRbeta diversity in some patients. Hyperexpanded clones declined; after one year, newly produced T cells mostly supplied diversity.

Unique molecular identifiers featured in how the TCRbeta library was prepared. TCRdb reprocessed the PCR reads with MiXCR, giving one entry per CDR3 protein. The sample has some 600,000 distinct CDR3 sequences, over 10% seen once; the top ten hold about 2.2%. The source was PBMCs, mostly from graft donor cells, collected 360 days after TCRalphabeta/CD19-depleted stem cell transplant. V usage is TRBV6-1 and J usage is TRBJ2-3; 12 nucleotides line up with TRBD2. This sequence originates from a male patient younger than 18 who had a stem cell transplant for acute myeloid leukemia, so the T cells may come from the graft donor. As DNA, the CDR3 is TGTGCCAGCAGTGTCCTCCGCCGACTAGCGGGAGCGGCAGATACGCAGTATTTT. Protein product: CASSVLRRLAGAADTQYF.